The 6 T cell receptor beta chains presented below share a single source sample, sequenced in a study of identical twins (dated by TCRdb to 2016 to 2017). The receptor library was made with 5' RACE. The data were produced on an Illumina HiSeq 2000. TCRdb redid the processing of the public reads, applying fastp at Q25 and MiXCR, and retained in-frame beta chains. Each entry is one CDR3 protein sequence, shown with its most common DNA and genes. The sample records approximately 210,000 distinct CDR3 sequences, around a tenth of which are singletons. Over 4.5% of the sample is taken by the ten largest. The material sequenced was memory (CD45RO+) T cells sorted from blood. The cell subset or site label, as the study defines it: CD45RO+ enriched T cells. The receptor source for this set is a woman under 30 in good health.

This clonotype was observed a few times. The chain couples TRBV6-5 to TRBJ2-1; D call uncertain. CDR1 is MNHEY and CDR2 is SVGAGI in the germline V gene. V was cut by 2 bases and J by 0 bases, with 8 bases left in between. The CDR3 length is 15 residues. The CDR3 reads CASSYGGSSYNEQFF. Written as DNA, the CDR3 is TGTGCCAGCAGTTACGGCGGTAGCTCCTACAATGAGCAGTTCTTC.

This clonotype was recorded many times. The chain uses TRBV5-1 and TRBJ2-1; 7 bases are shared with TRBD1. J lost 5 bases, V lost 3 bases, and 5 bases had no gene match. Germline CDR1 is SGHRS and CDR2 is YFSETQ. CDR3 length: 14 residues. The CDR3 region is CASSYRDSNNEQFF. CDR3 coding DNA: TGCGCCAGCAGCTACCGGGACAGTAACAATGAGCAGTTCTTC.

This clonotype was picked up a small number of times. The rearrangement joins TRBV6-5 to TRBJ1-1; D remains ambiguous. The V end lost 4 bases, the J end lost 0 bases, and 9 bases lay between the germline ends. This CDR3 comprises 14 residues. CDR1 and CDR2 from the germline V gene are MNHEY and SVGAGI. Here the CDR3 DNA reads TGTGCCAGCAGTTCAGGACGGTTGAACACTGAAGCTTTCTTT. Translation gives CASSSGRLNTEAFF.

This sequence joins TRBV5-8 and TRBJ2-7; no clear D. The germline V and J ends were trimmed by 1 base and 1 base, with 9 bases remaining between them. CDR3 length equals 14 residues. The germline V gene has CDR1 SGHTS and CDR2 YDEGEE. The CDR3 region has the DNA TGTGCCAGCAGCTTGAGTCCCAGTTCCTACGAGCAGTACTTC. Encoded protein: CASSLSPSSYEQYF. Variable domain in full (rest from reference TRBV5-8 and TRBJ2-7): EAGVTQSPTHLIKTRGQQATLRCSPISGHTSVYWYQQALGLGLQFLLWYDEGEERNRGNFPPRFSGRQFPNYSSELNVNALELEDSALYLCASSLSPSSYEQYFGPGTRLTVT.

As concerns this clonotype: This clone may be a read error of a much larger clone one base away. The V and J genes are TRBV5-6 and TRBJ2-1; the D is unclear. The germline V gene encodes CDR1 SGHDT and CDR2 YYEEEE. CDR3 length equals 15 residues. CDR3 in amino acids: CASSLIDRYYNERFF. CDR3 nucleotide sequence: TGTGCCAGCAGCTTGATAGACCGCTACTACAATGAGCGGTTCTTC.

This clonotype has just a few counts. The CDR3 sequence: CASSYSEGTGPSSGNTIYF. The CDR3, as DNA: TGTGCCAGCAGTTACTCGGAAGGGACAGGGCCGAGCTCTGGAAACACCATATATTTT. This chain uses TRBV6-5 with TRBJ1-3; 9 nucleotides align to TRBD1. Germline CDR1 and CDR2: MNHEY and SVGAGI. There are 19 residues in the CDR3. Trimming at V came to 0 bases and at J to 0 bases, leaving 9 bases not matched to a gene.